This TCR beta chain was captured in a study of shared clonotypes between healthy human individuals (dated by TCRdb to about 2020). For the wider study: Three men and two women, aged 18 to 49 years, made up the cohort. The study deeply sequenced blood TCR repertoires of about 5 healthy adults to estimate repertoire size and the extent of clonotype sharing between individuals. To increase sequencing depth and limit assay-specific biases, different laboratories used diverse techniques to prepare libraries and sequence TCR repertoires. Between about 0.94 and 10 billion PBMCs per donor were obtained by leukapheresis.

TCR CDR3 regions were amplified from genomic DNA by multiplex PCR using the deep immunoSEQ assay. For each cell subset, the extracted genomic DNA was distributed evenly across all wells of several immunoSEQ 96-well plates, and each plate served as one replicate. For unsorted PBMC, around 330 ng genomic DNA, equal to roughly 32,000 T cell genomes, was loaded into each replicate PCR. Ten immunoSEQ deep assay plates were used to sequence unsorted PBMC genomic DNA. The purified libraries were quantified using a Qubit 3.0 fluorometer, sized with a Bioanalyzer 2100, and then quantified again using the KAPA Library Quantification kit. Every immunoSEQ 96-well plate was sequenced on a dedicated single-read 150-cycle Illumina NextSeq 550 flow cell. In the authors' own workflow: Because the immunoSEQ output held only junctional sequences and lacked quality scores, the filtering could not match the filtering applied to full-length reads. Sequences were annotated with PyIR, a Python wrapper for IgBLAST v1.9, using IMGT germline references to assign V/J genes and CDR3. Any read was removed if the V/J assignment was weak (E-value above 1e-6), the CDR3 was missing, or the read contained stop codons, out-of-frame junctions, or ambiguous translated residues. V3J clonotypes were defined as sequences sharing the same inferred V gene, J gene, and CDR3 amino acid sequence. Percentage overlap between repertoires was calculated by dividing the number of shared unique clonotypes by the size of the smaller repertoire. Repertoire richness was assessed with RTK rarefaction, the Chao1 estimator, and Recon v2.1 estimates of unobserved clonotypes. Held by TCRdb, this immuneACCESS table contains in-frame sequences only and omits some clones. Under half of the omission traces to an unresolved V gene where checked; the cause of the rest is unknown. V, J and clone size derive from that table, while D and trimming were established from the DNA sequence. Here the sample has 470,000 or so clones; around 85% occur a single time. Roughly 13% of the sample is in the top ten clones.

What the study reported, not specific to this receptor: Pairwise subsampling led to the expectation that sequencing depth would affect the degree of clonotype sharing among donors. Because the study included a small number of donors, the genetic and exposure-history diversity represented was limited. Sampling was restricted to blood, and TCR repertoires in tissue are likely to differ from TCR repertoires in blood.

The donors were healthy, HIV-negative adults with no recently reported acute infections or vaccinations. Only Caucasian adults living in Nashville, Tennessee, USA were represented among the donors. For unsorted samples, approximately 81 million PBMCs were counted, and genomic DNA was extracted using the QIAamp DNA Blood Mini kit. Blood was collected by leukapheresis, and PBMCs were isolated by Ficoll-Histopaque density gradient centrifugation and then cryopreserved in liquid nitrogen vapor phase. About this clone itself: The antigen this receptor binds is unknown. Per-base quality was not reported, and no clone a single base away is much larger than it.

The source is a woman aged 35 to 49 in good health. Some clones in this sample may be carry-over from other donors' samples. The specimen was PBMCs.

For the CDR3, the sequence is CAIGGGNNYGYTF. The base sequence is TGTGCCATAGGGGGGGGCAATAACTATGGCTACACCTTC. The V gene is TRBV10-3 and the J gene is TRBJ1-2; the D gene is possibly TRBD1, with 6 bases matching. Taken from cysteine to phenylalanine, the CDR3 has 13 residues. Here the CDR3 DNA is all that survives: 39 bases in frame from base 1. The germline V gene gives CDR1 as ENHRY and CDR2 as SYGVKD. Trimming removed 9 bases from V and 1 base from J, leaving 12 bases between the germline ends.